This TCR beta chain was captured in a study of control samples from healthy donors and cancer patients. The CDR3 has 15 amino acids. V was shortened by 4 bases and J by 1 base, with 11 bases between the two germline ends. Germline assignment: CDR1 SGHNT and CDR2 YYREEE (reference sequence). TCRdb's table, derived via immunoSEQ multiplex PCR, lists solely in-frame clones and lacks some. The table lists some 130,000 clones, approximately 89% of them singletons. In this sample, this clone turned up many times. The chain employs TRBV5-4 and TRBJ2-2; D possibly corresponds to TRBD1 (6 bases). The receptor comes from a man aged 40-50 years in good health. The sample was blood. This CDR3 reads CASSVGQLNTGELFF. The CDR3 DNA reads TGTGCCAGCAGCGTCGGACAGCTGAACACCGGGGAGCTGTTTTTT.